Each of the 20 T cell receptor beta chains below was sequenced from the same sample in a study of T-cell memory formation after mild COVID-19. A single record per CDR3 protein comes from TCRdb applying MiXCR to the 5' RACE reads. The table lists 550,000 to 700,000 distinct CDR3 sequences, over 15% of them singletons. Sequenced material: PBMCs or a T cell subset sorted from them (not recorded which). The receptors derive from an adult woman who had mild COVID-19 (a few samples of this study predate the infection). Cell type and time point are not known.

This clonotype was detected only a few times. The V gene is TRBV10-3, the J gene TRBJ1-1; D is perhaps TRBD1 (5 bases). The V gene lost 3 bases and the J gene lost 7 bases, with 15 bases spanning the gap. This CDR3 spans 14 amino acids. Germline CDR1 ENHRY, CDR2 SYGVKD. The CDR3 nucleotides are TGTGCCATCAGTGACCGGGGCGGCACCGGTGAAGCTTTCTTT. Translation gives CAISDRGGTGEAFF.

This clonotype occurred a few times. V gene TRBV14 combines with J gene TRBJ1-2; 7 bases are shared with TRBD1. CDR1 is SGHDN and CDR2 is FVKESK in the germline V gene. With V trimmed by 5 bases and J by 3 bases, 6 bases remained unmatched. The CDR3 runs 14 residues. As DNA, the CDR3 is TGTGCCAGCAGCTCACAGGGGATTTACTATGGCTACACCTTC. Protein product: CASSSQGIYYGYTF.

V gene TRBV9 combines with J gene TRBJ2-3; tentatively, D is TRBD1 (6 bases). The CDR3 spans 19 residues. Germline CDR1 and CDR2: SGDLS and YYNGEE. The V end was cut by 3 bases, the J end by 1 base, with 24 bases between. The CDR3 DNA reads TGTGCCAGCAGCGCGCTCTCGGGACACCCAGCCGGCGGCACAGATACGCAGTATTTT. Its protein product is CASSALSGHPAGGTDTQYF.

This clonotype was detected a few times. The gene calls are TRBV9 and TRBJ2-3, with 8 bases identical to TRBD2. Unmatched junction bases numbered 9, after V lost 3 bases and J lost 6 bases. This CDR3 is 15 amino acids long. The germline gives CDR1 SGDLS, CDR2 YYNGEE. In nucleotides, the CDR3 is TGTGCCAGCAGCGCCTCCGGGACTAGGGCCGATACGCAGTATTTT. Translating it yields CASSASGTRADTQYF.

This chain joins TRBV3-1 and TRBJ1-1, with 7 positions matching TRBD1. Per the germline V gene, CDR1 is LGHDT and CDR2 is YNNKEL (reference sequence). V dropped 4 bases and J dropped 1; count of bases not matched to a gene: 9. This CDR3 is 16 amino acids long. CDR3 bases: TGTGCCAGCAGCCCGACGCAGGGGGTCTGGAACACTGAAGCTTTCTTT. It encodes CASSPTQGVWNTEAFF.

This clonotype was detected only a few times. This rearrangement joins TRBV28 to TRBJ2-1; D gene ambiguous. Germline lookup yields CDR1 MDHEN and CDR2 SYDVKM. Trimming stripped 3 bases from V and 7 bases from J, with 10 bases between. The CDR3 is made up of 13 amino acids. This CDR3 reads CASSLNNWNEQFF. The CDR3 DNA sequence: TGTGCCAGCAGTTTGAACAACTGGAATGAGCAGTTCTTC.

This clonotype was seen a handful of times. This chain links TRBV12-3 or TRBV12-4 with TRBJ2-1; D is unclear. CDR3 size: 14 residues. V lost 7 bases to trimming and J lost 5 bases, with 15 bases between them. The CDR3 loop is CASTDPPQHNEQFF. The CDR3 nucleotides are TGTGCCAGCACCGACCCCCCTCAACACAATGAGCAGTTCTTC.

This clonotype was seen only a few times. The chain employs TRBV6-5 and TRBJ1-1; D ambiguous. The length of the CDR3 is 12 residues. CDR1 and CDR2 from the germline V gene are MNHEY and SVGAGI. V dropped 6 bases and J dropped 0 bases, with 5 bases sitting between them. CDR3 nucleotides: TGTGCCAGCAGCAAATTGAACACTGAAGCTTTCTTT. Amino acids: CASSKLNTEAFF.

The V and J genes are TRBV4-2 and TRBJ2-3; possible D gene TRBD1, 7 bases. Trimming stripped 4 bases from V and 4 bases from J, with 15 bases between. This CDR3 is built from 15 residues. Germline V gene sequence: CDR1 LGHNA, CDR2 YNFKEQ. CDR3 sequence reads: CASSPVRGVADTQYF. The CDR3 region has the DNA TGTGCCAGCAGCCCGGTCAGGGGGGTGGCAGATACGCAGTATTTT.

V usage is TRBV20-1 and J usage is TRBJ2-5; 9 nucleotides line up with TRBD1. Germline loops: CDR1 DFQATT, CDR2 SNEGSKA (reference sequence). The CDR3 covers 15 residues. V was clipped by 2 bases and J by 9 bases; unmatched bases: 13. The CDR3 DNA follows: TGCAGTGCTAGACAAGGGACAGGGCCCCGTTGGGCCCAGTACTTC. It is translated as CSARQGTGPRWAQYF.

V usage is TRBV5-1 and J usage is TRBJ2-2, with D tentatively TRBD2 (6 bases). V was shortened by 3 bases and J by 10 bases, with 22 bases between the two germline ends. Germline V gene data show CDR1 as SGHRS and CDR2 as YFSETQ. The CDR3 extends over 16 amino acids. The CDR3 nucleotides are TGCGCCAGCAGCTCCCCCGGGCTAGCGCCGAAGGAGGAGCTGTTTTTT. This translates into CASSSPGLAPKEELFF.

In this sample, this clonotype turned up a few times. The chain recombines TRBV6-5 with TRBJ2-1; TRBD2 matches at 9 bases. The CDR3 is made up of 15 amino acids. Losses at the gene ends were 7 bases for V and 7 bases for J; bases not matched to a gene: 11. CDR1 is MNHEY and CDR2 is SVGAGI in the germline V gene. The CDR3 DNA is TGTGCCAGCACCGGATCTAGCGGGGAGGGGAATGAGCAGTTCTTC. Protein: CASTGSSGEGNEQFF.

Many counts were recorded for this clonotype. The chain combines TRBV4-1 with TRBJ2-1; TRBD2 matches at 15 bases. J was trimmed by 7 bases and V by 4 bases; bases with no gene match: 8. CDR1 and CDR2 (germline): MGHRA, YSYEKL. This CDR3 has 17 amino acids. CDR3 residues: CASSPRTSGGALNEQFF. The CDR3 DNA is TGCGCCAGCAGCCCCAGGACTAGCGGGGGGGCCCTTAATGAGCAGTTCTTC.

This clonotype turned up a few times. This chain links TRBV24-1 with TRBJ2-7; possibly TRBD1 or TRBD2 for D (5 bases each). The germline V and J ends were trimmed by 2 bases and 7 bases, with 11 bases remaining between them. The CDR3 covers 13 residues. The germline V gene has CDR1 KGHDR and CDR2 SFDVKD. CDR3 residues: CATSDWGRGEQYF. The CDR3 nucleotides read TGTGCCACCAGTGATTGGGGACGGGGTGAGCAGTACTTC.

This clonotype was counted a few times. The chain couples TRBV7-9 to TRBJ1-1; TRBD1 is a possible D gene (6 bases). The germline V and J ends were trimmed by 5 bases and 5 bases, with 15 bases remaining between them. The CDR3 is made up of 14 amino acids. The germline CDR1 and CDR2 sequences are SEHNR and FQNEAQ (reference sequence). CDR3 amino acids: CASSLTGRGTEAFF. In DNA, the CDR3 is TGTGCCAGCAGCCTCACAGGGAGAGGGACTGAAGCTTTCTTT.

The chain couples TRBV15 to TRBJ2-3; possible D gene TRBD2, 6 bases. Germline V gene data show CDR1 as LNHNV and CDR2 as YYDKDF (reference sequence). The CDR3 extends over 15 amino acids. V dropped 1 base and J dropped 4 bases, with 12 bases sitting between them. CDR3 loop: CATSRGLGGSDTQYF. The DNA for the CDR3 is TGTGCCACCAGCAGAGGCCTTGGGGGGTCAGATACGCAGTATTTT.

The chain employs TRBV4-1 and TRBJ1-2; D is ambiguous. Germline V CDR1 and CDR2: MGHRA, YSYEKL. The CDR3 runs 16 residues. Trimming cost V 2 bases and J 2 bases, with 15 bases left between them. CDR3 protein: CASSQLRWVGNYGYTF. The CDR3, as DNA: TGCGCCAGCAGCCAATTGAGGTGGGTGGGGAACTATGGCTACACCTTC.

This clonotype was recorded a few times. The V and J genes are TRBV12-3 or TRBV12-4 and TRBJ1-4, with no clear D. Trimming removed 3 bases at V and 10 bases at J, with 12 bases between. CDR3 length: 13 amino acids. DNA for the CDR3: TGTGCCAGCAGTTTGGCGATCGCCGGAAAACTGTTTTTT. Protein sequence: CASSLAIAGKLFF.

This clonotype showed up just a few times. The chain recombines TRBV15 with TRBJ1-3; D may be TRBD1 (5 bases). With 3 bases removed from V and 2 bases from J, the gap between germline ends came to 11 bases. CDR1 is LNHNV, CDR2 YYDKDF, per germline (reference sequence). The CDR3 sequence is 15 residues long. CDR3 in amino acids: CATSSRQTAGNTIYF. The CDR3 coding sequence is TGTGCCACCAGCAGTCGACAGACGGCTGGAAACACCATATATTTT.

In this sample, this clonotype turned up a few times. The chain is built from TRBV20-1 and TRBJ2-5; the D call may be TRBD1 or TRBD2 (5 bases each). The CDR3 is 15 amino acids. Trimming stripped 0 bases from V and 2 bases from J, with 13 bases between. Germline V gives CDR1 DFQATT, CDR2 SNEGSKA (reference sequence). DNA for the CDR3: TGCAGTGCTAGAGAGGGGGTACTAGAACAAGAGACCCAGTACTTC. Translation gives CSAREGVLEQETQYF.